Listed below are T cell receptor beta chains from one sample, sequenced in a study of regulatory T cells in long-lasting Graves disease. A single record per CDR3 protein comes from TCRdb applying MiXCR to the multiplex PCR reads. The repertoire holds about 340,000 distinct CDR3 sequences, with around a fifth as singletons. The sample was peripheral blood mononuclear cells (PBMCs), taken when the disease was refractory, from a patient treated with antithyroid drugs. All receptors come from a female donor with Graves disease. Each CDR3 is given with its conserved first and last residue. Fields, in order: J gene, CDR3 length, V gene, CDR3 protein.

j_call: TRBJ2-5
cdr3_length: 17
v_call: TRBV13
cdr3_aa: CASSSRRTSGSQETQYF

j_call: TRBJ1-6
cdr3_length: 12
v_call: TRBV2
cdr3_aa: CASSSDSDDLHF

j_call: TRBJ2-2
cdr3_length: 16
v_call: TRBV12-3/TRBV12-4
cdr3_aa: CASSLPAGGNTGELFF

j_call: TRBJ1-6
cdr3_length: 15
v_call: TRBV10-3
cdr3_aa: CAISAGTGVDGTLHF

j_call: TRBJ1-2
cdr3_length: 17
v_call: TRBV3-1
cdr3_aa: CASSQDSLETGVYGYTF

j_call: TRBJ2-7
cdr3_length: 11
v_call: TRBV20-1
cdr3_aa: CSQRQTTEQYF

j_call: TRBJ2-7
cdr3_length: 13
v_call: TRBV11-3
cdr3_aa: CASSENGGDEQYF

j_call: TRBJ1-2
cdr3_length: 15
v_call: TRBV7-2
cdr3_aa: CASSLVNRGGYGYTF

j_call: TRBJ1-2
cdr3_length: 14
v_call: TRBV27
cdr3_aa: CASSFRTGNYGYTF

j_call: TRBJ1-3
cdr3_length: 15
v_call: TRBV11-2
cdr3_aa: CASSYGSRSGNTIYF

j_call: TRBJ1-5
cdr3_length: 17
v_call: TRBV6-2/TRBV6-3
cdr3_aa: CASSYSGTGSSNQPQHF

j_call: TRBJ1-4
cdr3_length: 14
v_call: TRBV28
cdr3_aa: CASRGDTLGEKLFF

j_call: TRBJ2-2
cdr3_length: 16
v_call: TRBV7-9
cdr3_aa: CASSFLAGSATGELFF

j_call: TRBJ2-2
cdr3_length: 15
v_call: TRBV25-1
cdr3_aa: CASSEGQSNTGELFF

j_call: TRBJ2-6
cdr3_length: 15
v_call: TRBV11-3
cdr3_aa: CTSSLEYSGANVLTF

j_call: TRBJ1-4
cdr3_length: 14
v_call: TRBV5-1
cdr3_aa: CASKSGGIDEKLFF

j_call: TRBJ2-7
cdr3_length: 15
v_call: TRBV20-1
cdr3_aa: CSASPPREGVYEQYF

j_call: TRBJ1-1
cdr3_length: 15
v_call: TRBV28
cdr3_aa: CASSLAGQTNTEAFF

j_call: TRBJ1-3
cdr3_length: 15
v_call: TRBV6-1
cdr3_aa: CASSEARGSGNTIYF

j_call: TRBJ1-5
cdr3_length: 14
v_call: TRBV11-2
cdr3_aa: CASSWDRLNQPQHF

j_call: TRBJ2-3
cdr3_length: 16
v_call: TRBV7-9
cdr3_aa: CASSFGQFAERDTQYF

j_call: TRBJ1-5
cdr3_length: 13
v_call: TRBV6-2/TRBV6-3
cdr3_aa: CASRPSFNQPQHF

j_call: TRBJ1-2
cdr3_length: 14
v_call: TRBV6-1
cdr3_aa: CASSNRDRGHGYTF

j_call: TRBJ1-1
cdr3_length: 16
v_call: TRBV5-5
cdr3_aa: CASSGDRGLRLTEAFF

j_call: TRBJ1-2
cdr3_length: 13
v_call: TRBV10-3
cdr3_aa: CAITNRRNYGYTF

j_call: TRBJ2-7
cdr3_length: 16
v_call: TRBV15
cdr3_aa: CATSRDWILGRDEQYF

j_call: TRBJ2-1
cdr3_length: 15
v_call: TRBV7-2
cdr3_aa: CASSLILAAYNEQFF

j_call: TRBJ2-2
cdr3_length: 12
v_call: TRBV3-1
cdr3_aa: CASSHTTGELFF

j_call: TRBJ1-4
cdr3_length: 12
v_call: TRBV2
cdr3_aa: CASRQGAEKLFF